This TCR beta chain was identified during a study of response to subunit inactivated influenza vaccine. Study findings and constraints: Authors suggested few new T cells are recruited by each seasonal influenza vaccination.

TCRdb reprocessed the RT-PCR reads with MiXCR, giving one entry per CDR3 protein. The sample lists 500,000 to 600,000 distinct CDR3 sequences; approximately 15% were seen once. The length of the CDR3 is 16 residues. Trimming cost V 4 bases and J 0 bases, with 13 bases left between them. CDR1 is SGHRS, CDR2 YFSETQ, per germline. A word on this clonotype: The antigen is unknown.

The chain has TRBV5-1 and TRBJ2-2; D perhaps matches TRBD1 (5 bases). The TCR comes from a man between 50 and 69 years old who received an inactivated influenza vaccine. The source material was CD4+ T cells sorted from PBMCs, sampled around 2 years after vaccination. The CDR3 coding sequence is TGCGCCAGCAGCCCCGGACATTTGACGAACACCGGGGAGCTGTTTTTT. This sequence encodes CASSPGHLTNTGELFF.